This T cell receptor beta chain derives from a study of post-analysis software for immune sequencing data. Overall study context: Included among the disease courses, which were recorded for the cohort, were relapsing-remitting, secondary progressive and progressive-relapsing multiple sclerosis. Study results and caveats: Controls significantly exceeded multiple sclerosis patients in normalized Chao1 diversity. Patients used about five TRBV segments, including TRBV5-6, TRBV5-1 and TRBV20-1, more often than controls. Strong same-batch co-clustering of samples appeared with F measure clustering.

The authors incorporated unique molecular identifiers into the TCR beta cDNA libraries. T cells numbering about 0.9 to 11 million yielded a few hundred thousand cDNA molecules. Using its own MiXCR run on the PCR reads, TCRdb lists one record per CDR3 protein. The sample records hundreds of thousands of distinct CDR3 sequences, 45% being singletons. Points on this clonotype: The antigen remains undetermined.

Germline V gene lookup returns CDR1 MGHRA and CDR2 YSYEKL. This CDR3 is built from 16 residues. J was trimmed by 6 bases and V by 1 base; bases with no gene match: 4. This clonotype was obtained from a girl between 10 and 17 years old with multiple sclerosis. Sequenced: blood. The rearrangement uses TRBV4-1 and TRBJ2-1; TRBD2 agrees at 12 bases. The CDR3 bases are TGCGCCAGCAGCCAAGGTCCACTAGCGGGAGGCAATGAGCAGTTCTTC. The encoded protein is CASSQGPLAGGNEQFF.